This is a list of T cell receptor beta chains from one sample in a study of cytomegalovirus exposure and HLA in healthy donors. Data came from immunoSEQ multiplex PCR; TCRdb stores just in-frame clones and leaves some out. The sample records about 65,000 clones, around 73% being singletons. The sample consisted of PBMCs. These receptors were obtained from a girl between 10 and 17 years old in good health and CMV-seropositive. Both conserved end residues are part of each CDR3.

CDR3,V
CATALQGTGNTIYF,TRBV28
CASSPTSITDTQYF,TRBV27
CASGLVLGQASYEQYF,TRBV12-5
CASSFMETGGAGELFF,TRBV5-1
CASSLEREAETQYF,TRBV5-4
CASRKETGHSGNTIYF,TRBV2
CASSLTASYEQYF,TRBV5-4
CASSQDILAGDMNTEAFF,TRBV4-1
CASSLMGATEAFF,TRBV5-1
CAWSVGQGFGYTF,TRBV30
CAWSIQGYEQYF,TRBV30
CASSTGTVYEQYF,TRBV19
CASSQTTTPQGLTFF,TRBV5-1
CASSPLRGAEETQYF,TRBV7-9
CASSVDLLNEQFF,TRBV9
CASSRTVGTEAFF,TRBV7-7
CASSVDRGSNQPQHF,TRBV6-5
CASTPTGEGYGYTF,TRBV5-8
CASSLLRSLNTQYF,TRBV7-9
CASGLTTGAWTEAFF,TRBV12-5
CASNNSGWGRGDNTEAFF,TRBV28
CASSPGTGGYQETQYF,TRBV5-1
CASSGTGPYEQYF,TRBV2
CASSRTVYNTEAFF,TRBV5-6
CASSQVGLAAPGQYF,TRBV4-1
CASRQRSPYNEQFF,TRBV23-1
CASSLYGRGGSTDTQYF,TRBV28
CASSQVRATSGVRDTQYF,TRBV4-1
CASSQLTRDTQYF,TRBV4-1
CAWSVLNFHYEQYF,TRBV30
CSVATTYEQYF,TRBV29-1
CASSLEMTGGTNEQFF,TRBV7-9
CASSLGEDTQYF,TRBV5-1
CAWTRTGADTGELFF,TRBV30
CATSREKTGAGSPLHF,TRBV15
CASSLTGEYNEQFF,TRBV5-1
CASSQGQNPLYSYEQYF,TRBV4-1
CATSRGQGETQYF,TRBV15
CASSFDRLPHEAFF,TRBV7-8
CASSNRVGQPQHF,TRBV2
CASSQEGQPNYGYTF,TRBV4-1
CASRSGGRETQYF,TRBV4-1
CASKMDSSYEQYF,TRBV2
CASSSPDRGFPEAFF,TRBV27
CASSLAPFGSGNSQETQYF,TRBV13
CASSPPDRHSGANVLTF,TRBV28
CASSQFTGGAFYGYTF,TRBV14
CATGRGLSTGELFF,TRBV2
CASSMRGAQHF,TRBV19
CSGAETYEQYF,TRBV20-1